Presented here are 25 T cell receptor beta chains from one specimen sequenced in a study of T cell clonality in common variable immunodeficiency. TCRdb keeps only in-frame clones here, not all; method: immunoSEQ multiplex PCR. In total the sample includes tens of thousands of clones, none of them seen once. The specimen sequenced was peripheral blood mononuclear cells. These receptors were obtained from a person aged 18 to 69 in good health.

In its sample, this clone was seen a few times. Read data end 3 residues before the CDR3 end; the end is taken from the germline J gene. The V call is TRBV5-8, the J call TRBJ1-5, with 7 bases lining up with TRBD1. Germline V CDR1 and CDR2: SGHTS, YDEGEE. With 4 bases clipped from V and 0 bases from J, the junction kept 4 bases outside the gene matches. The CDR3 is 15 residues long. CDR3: CASSGDSHSNQPQHF. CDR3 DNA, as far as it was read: TGTGCCAGCAGCGGGGACAGCCATAGCAATCAGCCC.

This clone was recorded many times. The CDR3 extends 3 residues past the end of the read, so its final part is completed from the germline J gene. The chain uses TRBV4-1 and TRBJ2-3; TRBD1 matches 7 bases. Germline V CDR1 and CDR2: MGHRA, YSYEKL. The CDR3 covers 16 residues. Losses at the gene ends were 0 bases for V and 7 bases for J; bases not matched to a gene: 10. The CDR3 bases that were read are TGCGCCAGCAGCCAAGATATAAGGGGACAGCTCAATACG. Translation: CASSQDIRGQLNT. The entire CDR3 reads CASSQDIRGQLNTQYF.

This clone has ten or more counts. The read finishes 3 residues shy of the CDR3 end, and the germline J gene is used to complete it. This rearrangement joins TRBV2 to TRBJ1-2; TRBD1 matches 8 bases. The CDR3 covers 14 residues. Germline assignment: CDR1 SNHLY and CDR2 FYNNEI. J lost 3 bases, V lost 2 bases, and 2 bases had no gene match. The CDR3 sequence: CASSETGGDYGYTF. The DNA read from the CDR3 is TGTGCCAGCAGTGAAACAGGGGGAGACTATGGC.

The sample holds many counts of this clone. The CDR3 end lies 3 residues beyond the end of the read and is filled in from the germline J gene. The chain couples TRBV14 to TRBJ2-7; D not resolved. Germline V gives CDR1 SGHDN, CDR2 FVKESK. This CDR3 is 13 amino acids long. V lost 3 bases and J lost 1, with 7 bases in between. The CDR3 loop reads CASSHLVSYEQYF. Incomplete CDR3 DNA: TGTGCCAGCAGCCATCTAGTATCCTACGAG.

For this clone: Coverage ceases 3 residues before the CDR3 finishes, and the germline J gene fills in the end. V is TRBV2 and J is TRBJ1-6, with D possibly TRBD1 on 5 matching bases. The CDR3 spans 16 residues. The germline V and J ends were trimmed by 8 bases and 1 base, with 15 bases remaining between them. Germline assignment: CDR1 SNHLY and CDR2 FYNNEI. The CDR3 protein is CASGFVQGSYNSPLHF. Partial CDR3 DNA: TGTGCCAGCGGCTTCGTCCAGGGATCCTATAATTCACCC.

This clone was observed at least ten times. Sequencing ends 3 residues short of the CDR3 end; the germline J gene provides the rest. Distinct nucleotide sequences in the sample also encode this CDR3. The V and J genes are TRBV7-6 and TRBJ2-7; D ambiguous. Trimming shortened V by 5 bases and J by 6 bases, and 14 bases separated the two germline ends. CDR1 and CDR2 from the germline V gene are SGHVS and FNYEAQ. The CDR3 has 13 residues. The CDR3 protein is CASSPGVVAEQYF. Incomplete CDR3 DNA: TGTGCCAGCAGCCCCGGAGTAGTAGCCGAG. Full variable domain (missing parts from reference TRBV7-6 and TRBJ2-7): GAGVSQSPRYKVTKRGQDVALRCDPISGHVSLYWYRQALGQGPEFLTYFNYEAQQDKSGLPNDRFSAERPEGSISTLTIQRTEQRDSAMYRCASSPGVVAEQYFGPGTRLTVT.

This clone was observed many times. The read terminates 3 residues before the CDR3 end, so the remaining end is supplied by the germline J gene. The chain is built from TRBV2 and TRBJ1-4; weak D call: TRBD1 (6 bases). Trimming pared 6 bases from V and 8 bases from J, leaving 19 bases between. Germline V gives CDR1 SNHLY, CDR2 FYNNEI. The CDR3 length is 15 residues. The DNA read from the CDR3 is TGTGCCAGCAGAAGGACAGTCCTGGTGGCGGAAAAA. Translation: CASRRTVLVAEK. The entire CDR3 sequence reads CASRRTVLVAEKLFF.

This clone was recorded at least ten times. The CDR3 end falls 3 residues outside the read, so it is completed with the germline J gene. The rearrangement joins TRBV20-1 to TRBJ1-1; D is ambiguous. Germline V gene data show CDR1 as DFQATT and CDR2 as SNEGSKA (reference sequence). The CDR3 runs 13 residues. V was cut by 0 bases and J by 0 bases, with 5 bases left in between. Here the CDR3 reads CSARDTVNTEAFF. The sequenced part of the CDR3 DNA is TGCAGTGCTAGAGACACGGTGAACACTGAA.

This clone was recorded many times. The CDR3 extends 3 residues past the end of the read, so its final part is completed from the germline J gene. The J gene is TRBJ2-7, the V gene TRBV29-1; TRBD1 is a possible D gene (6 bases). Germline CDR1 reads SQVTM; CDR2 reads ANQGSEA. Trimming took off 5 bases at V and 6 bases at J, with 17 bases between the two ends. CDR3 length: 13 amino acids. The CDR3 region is CSVRDKHLGEQYF. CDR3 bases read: TGCAGCGTTCGGGACAAACATTTGGGCGAG.

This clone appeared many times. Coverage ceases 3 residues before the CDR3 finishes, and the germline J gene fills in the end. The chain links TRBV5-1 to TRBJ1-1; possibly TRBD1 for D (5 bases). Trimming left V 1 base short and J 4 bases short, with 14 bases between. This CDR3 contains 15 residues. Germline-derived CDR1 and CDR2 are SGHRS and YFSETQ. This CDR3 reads CASSLSLGGSTEAFF. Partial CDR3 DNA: TGCGCCAGCAGCTTGTCTCTCGGGGGGAGCACTGAA.

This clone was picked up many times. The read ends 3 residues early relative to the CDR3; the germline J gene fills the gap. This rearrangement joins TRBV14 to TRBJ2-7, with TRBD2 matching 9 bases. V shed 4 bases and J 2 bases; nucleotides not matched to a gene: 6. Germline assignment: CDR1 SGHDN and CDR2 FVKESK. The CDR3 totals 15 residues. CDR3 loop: CASSLGLAPAYEQYF. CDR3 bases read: TGTGCCAGCAGCCTAGGACTAGCGCCAGCCTACGAG.

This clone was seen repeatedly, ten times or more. Incomplete CDR3 DNA: TGCGCCAGCAAGGGCACAGATACG. This sequence encodes CASKGTDT. The CDR3 reads in full as CASKGTDTQYF. The gene calls are TRBV5-1 and TRBJ2-3; D is ambiguous. With the read ending 3 residues before the CDR3 end, the germline J gene is used to fill in that end. Trimming stripped 6 bases from V and 1 base from J, with 3 bases between. The CDR3 sequence is 11 residues long. Germline V lookup: CDR1 SGHRS, CDR2 YFSETQ.

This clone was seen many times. The CDR3 protein is CASSLRLSTDTQYF. The part of the CDR3 DNA that was read is TGTGCCAGCAGCCTGCGACTAAGCACAGATACG. The chain uses TRBV11-2 and TRBJ2-3, with D possibly matching TRBD2 (5 bases). The CDR3 extends 3 residues past the end of the read, so its final part is completed from the germline J gene. Germline V CDR1 and CDR2: SGHAT, FQNNGV. This CDR3 is built from 14 residues. V gave up 5 bases and J gave up 0 bases, with 9 bases separating them.

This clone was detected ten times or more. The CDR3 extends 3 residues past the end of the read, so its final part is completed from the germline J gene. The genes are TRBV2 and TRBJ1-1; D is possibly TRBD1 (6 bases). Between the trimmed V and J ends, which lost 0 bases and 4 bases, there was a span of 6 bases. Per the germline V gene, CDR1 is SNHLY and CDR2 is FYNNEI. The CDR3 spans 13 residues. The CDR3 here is CASSEAGGTEAFF. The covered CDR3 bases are TGTGCCAGCAGTGAAGCAGGGGGCACTGAA.

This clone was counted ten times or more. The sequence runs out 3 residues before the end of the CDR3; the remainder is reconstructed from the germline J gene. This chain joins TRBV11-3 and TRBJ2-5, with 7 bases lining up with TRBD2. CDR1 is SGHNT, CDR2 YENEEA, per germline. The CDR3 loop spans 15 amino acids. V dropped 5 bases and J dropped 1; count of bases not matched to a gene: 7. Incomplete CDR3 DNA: TGTGCCAGCAGCAAGGATGGCGGGGGCCAAGAGACC. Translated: CASSKDGGGQET. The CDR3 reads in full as CASSKDGGGQETQYF.

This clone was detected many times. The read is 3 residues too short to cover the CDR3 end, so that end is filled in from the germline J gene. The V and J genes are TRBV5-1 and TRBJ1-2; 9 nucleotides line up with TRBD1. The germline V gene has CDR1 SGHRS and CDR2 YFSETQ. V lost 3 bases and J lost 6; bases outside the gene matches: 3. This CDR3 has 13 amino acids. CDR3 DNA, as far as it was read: TGCGCCAGCAGCTCGACAGGGGGGGATGGC. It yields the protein CASSSTGGDG. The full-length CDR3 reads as CASSSTGGDGYTF.

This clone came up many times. CDR3 DNA (partial): TGTGCCAGCAGCTTGGGGGCGCAAGAGACC. This gives the protein CASSLGAQET. The CDR3 as a whole reads CASSLGAQETQYF. V and J are TRBV7-3 and TRBJ2-5, with D maybe TRBD1 (6 bases). From the germline J gene comes the end of the CDR3, since the read stops 3 residues before it. CDR1 and CDR2 from the germline V gene are SGHTA and FQGTGA. Trimming took 3 bases from V and 2 from J, leaving 7 bases between them. The CDR3 has 13 residues.

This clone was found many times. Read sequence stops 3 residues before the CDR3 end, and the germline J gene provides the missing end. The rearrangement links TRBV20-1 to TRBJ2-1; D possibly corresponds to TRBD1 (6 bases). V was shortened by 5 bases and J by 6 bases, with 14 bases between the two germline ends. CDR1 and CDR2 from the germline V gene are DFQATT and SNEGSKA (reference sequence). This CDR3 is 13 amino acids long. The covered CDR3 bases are TGCAGTGCTCGTAAACAGGGTTCCAATGAG. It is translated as CSARKQGSNE. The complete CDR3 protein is CSARKQGSNEQFF.

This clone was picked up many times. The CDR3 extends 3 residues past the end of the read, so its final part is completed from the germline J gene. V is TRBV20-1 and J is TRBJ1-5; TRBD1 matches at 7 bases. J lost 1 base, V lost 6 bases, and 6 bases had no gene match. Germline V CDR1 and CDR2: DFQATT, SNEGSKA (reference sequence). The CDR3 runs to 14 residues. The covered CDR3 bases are TGCAGTGCACACACCAGGGGGAGCAATCAGCCC. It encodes CSAHTRGSNQP. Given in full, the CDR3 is CSAHTRGSNQPQHF.

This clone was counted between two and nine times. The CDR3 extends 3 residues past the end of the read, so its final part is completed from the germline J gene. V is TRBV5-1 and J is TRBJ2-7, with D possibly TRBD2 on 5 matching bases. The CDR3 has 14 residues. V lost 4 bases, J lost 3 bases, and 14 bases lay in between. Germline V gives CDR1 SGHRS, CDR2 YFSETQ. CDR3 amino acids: CASSPGMGFYEQYF. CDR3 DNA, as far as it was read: TGCGCCAGCAGCCCGGGGATGGGCTTCTACGAG.

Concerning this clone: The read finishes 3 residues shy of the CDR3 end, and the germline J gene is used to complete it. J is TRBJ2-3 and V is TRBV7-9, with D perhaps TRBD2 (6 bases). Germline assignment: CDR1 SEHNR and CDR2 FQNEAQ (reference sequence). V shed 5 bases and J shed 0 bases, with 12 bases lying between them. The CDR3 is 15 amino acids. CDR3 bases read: TGTGCCAGCAGCATAACAACTAGCAGCACAGATACG. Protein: CASSITTSSTDT. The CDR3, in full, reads CASSITTSSTDTQYF.

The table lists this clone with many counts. This CDR3 reads CASSLGGTDAKNIQYF. Incomplete CDR3 DNA: TGCGCCAGCAGCTTGGGGGGGACAGACGCCAAAAACATT. This sequence joins TRBV5-1 and TRBJ2-4, with 7 bases fitting TRBD1. From the germline J gene comes the end of the CDR3, since the read stops 3 residues before it. The CDR3 spans 16 residues. Trimming took 0 bases from V and 1 from J; bases not matched to a gene: 4. Per the germline V gene, CDR1 is SGHRS and CDR2 is YFSETQ.

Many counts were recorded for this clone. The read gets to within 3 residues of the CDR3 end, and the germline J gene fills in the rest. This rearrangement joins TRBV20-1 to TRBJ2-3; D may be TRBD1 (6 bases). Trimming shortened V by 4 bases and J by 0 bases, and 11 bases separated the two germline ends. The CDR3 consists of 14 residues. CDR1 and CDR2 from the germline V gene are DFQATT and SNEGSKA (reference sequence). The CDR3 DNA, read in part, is TGCAGTGCTACCAGAGGGGGTAGCACAGATACG. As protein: CSATRGGSTDT. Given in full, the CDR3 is CSATRGGSTDTQYF.

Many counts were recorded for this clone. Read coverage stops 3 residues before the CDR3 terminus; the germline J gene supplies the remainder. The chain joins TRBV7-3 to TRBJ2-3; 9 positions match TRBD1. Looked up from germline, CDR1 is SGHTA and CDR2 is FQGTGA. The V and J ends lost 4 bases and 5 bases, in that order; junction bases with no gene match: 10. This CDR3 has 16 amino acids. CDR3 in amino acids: CASSSRRGQGLDTQYF. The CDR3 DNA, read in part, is TGTGCCAGCAGCTCAAGGAGGGGACAGGGTTTAGATACG.

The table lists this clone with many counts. The CDR3 reads CASSQERAGGGETQYF. CDR3 DNA (partial): TGCGCCAGCAGCCAAGAACGAGCGGGAGGCGGGGAGACC. The chain combines TRBV4-1 with TRBJ2-5; 9 nucleotides line up with TRBD2. Sequencing ends 3 residues short of the CDR3 end; the germline J gene provides the rest. V shed 0 bases, J shed 5 bases, and the junction held 7 bases outside the gene matches. The CDR3 runs 16 residues. From germline, CDR1 is MGHRA and CDR2 YSYEKL.